This TCR beta chain was sequenced during a study of T-cell reconstitution after alpha-beta-depleted transplantation in children (dated by TCRdb to about 2016). In the study overall: Using TCR repertoire profiling, the study quantitatively followed how T-cell immune reconstitution unfolded in children after TCRalphabeta/CD19-depleted allogeneic hematopoietic cell transplantation.

The library was made by PCR. Sequencer: Illumina HiSeq 2500. TCR library preparation used molecular barcoding, with unique molecular identifiers applied to normalize quantification of the TCRbeta repertoire. The raw public data were reprocessed by TCRdb itself: fastp quality trimming at Q25, MiXCR clonotype calling, in-frame beta chains only. Rows with one shared CDR3 protein collapse into an entry with the most common genes and DNA. Across this sample there are roughly 190,000 distinct CDR3 sequences, with more than 14% seen only once. The top ten hold less than 15% of the sample. There are 16 amino acids in the CDR3, from cysteine to phenylalanine inclusive. Only the CDR3 region is kept as DNA, spanning 48 bases read in frame from base 1. Via the germline V gene, CDR1 is SGHRS and CDR2 YFSETQ. The V end gives up 0 bases and the J end 7 bases, leaving 8 bases in the junction not matched to a gene.

This clonotype was recorded a few times. Its antigen is not yet known. No base qualities exist here, and no much larger clone lies one base off it. The sample was PBMCs from the stem cell graft donor, taken from the stem cell graft. The receptor chain draws on TRBV5-1 and TRBJ2-1; 9 bases in the middle match TRBD1. The clonotype originates from a human donor who donated a stem cell graft to a child with acute lymphoblastic leukemia. CDR3 sequence: CASSLEVGQGKNEQFF. The sequenced DNA: TGCGCCAGCAGCTTGGAAGTGGGACAGGGCAAGAATGAGCAGTTCTTC.